This T cell receptor (beta chain) is from a study of blood T cells in healthy people across ages. Study background: With template switching, about one barcoded beta molecule was captured per two T cells.

The CDR3 runs to 11 residues. Germline V gene sequence: CDR1 LGHDT, CDR2 YNNKEL (reference sequence). Trimming shortened V by 3 bases and J by 10 bases, and 9 bases separated the two germline ends. Many counts were recorded for this clonotype. Next came a second PCR, run for about 6 to 12 cycles, which used a sample-barcoded 5' primer along with a J-beta primer mix. TCRdb ran MiXCR on the 5' RACE reads and lists one entry per CDR3 protein. This sample yields roughly 640,000 distinct CDR3 sequences, of which around 31% are seen a single time; more than 15% belongs to the top ten. Those donating, healthy Caucasian individuals from Russia, were aged 6 to 90. About 10 milliliters of peripheral blood were drawn from each donor into EDTA-treated tubes. Each sample used at least 6.5 million PBMCs.

Sequencing used blood. The sequence was obtained from an elderly woman in good health. The chain employs TRBV3-1 and TRBJ1-1; no reliable D call. CDR3 coding DNA: TGTGCCAGCAGCCAGGGAACGGGAGCTTTCTTT. This translates into CASSQGTGAFF.